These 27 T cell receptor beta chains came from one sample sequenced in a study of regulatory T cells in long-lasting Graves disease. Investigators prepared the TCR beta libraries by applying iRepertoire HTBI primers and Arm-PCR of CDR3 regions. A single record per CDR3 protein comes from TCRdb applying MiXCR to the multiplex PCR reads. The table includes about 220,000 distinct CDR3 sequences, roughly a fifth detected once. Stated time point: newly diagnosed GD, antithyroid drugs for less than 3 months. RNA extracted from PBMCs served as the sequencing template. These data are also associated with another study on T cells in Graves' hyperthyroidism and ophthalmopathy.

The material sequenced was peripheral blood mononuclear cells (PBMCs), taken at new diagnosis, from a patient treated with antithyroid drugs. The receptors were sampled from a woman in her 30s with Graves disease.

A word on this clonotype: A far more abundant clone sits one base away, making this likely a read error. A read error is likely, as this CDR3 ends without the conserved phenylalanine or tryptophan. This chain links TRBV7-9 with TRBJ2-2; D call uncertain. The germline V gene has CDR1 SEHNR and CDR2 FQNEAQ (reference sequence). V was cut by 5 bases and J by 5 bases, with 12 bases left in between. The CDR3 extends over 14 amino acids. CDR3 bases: TGTGCCAGCAGCCCTTTGACCTCTACCGGGGAGCTGTTTTAT. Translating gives CASSPLTSTGELFY.

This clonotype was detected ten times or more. The CDR3 DNA reads TGCAGTGCTAGAGGGGACAGCCATGAAAAACTGTTTTTT. This gives the protein CSARGDSHEKLFF. The rearrangement links TRBV20-1 to TRBJ1-4; 7 bases are a match to TRBD1. V shed 1 base, J shed 6 bases, and the junction held 2 bases outside the gene matches. This CDR3 comprises 13 residues. CDR1 is DFQATT, CDR2 SNEGSKA, per germline (reference sequence).

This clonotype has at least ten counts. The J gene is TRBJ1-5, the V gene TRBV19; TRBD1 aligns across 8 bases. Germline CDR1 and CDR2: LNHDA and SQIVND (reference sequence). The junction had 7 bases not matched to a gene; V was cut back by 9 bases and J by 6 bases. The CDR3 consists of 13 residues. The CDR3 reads CASEDRGGQPQHF. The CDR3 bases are TGTGCCAGCGAAGACAGGGGAGGTCAGCCCCAGCATTTT.

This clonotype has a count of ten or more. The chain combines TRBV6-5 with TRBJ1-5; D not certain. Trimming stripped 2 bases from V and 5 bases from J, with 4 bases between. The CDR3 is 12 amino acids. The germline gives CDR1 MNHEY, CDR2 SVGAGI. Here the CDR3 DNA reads TGTGCCAGCAGTTACCCCGATCAGCCCCAGCATTTT. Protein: CASSYPDQPQHF.

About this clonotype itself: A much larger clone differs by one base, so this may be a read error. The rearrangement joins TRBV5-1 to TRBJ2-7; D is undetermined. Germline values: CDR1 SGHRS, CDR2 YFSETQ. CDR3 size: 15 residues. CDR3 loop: CASGLVVGNSYEQYF. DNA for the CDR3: TGCGCCAGCGGCTTGGTGGTGGGGAACTCCTACGAGCAGTACTTC.

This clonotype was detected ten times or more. The CDR3 DNA follows: TGTGCCAGCAAGTACACTAGCGGGAATGGGGAGCAGTTCTTC. Encoded protein: CASKYTSGNGEQFF. The chain uses TRBV2 and TRBJ2-1; 10 nucleotides align to TRBD2. CDR1 and CDR2 from the germline V gene are SNHLY and FYNNEI. This CDR3 comprises 14 residues. V shed 7 bases, J shed 10 bases, and the junction held 10 bases outside the gene matches.

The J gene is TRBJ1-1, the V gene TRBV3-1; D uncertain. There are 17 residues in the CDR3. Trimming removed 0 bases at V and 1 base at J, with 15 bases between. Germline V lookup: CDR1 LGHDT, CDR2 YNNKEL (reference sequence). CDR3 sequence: CASSQDHSHNGNTEAFF. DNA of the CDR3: TGTGCCAGCAGCCAAGATCACTCTCACAACGGGAACACTGAAGCTTTCTTT.

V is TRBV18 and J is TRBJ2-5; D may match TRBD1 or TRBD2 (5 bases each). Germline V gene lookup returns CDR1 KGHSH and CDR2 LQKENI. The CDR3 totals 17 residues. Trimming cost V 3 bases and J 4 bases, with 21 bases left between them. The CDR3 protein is CASSPLGTRMGSETQYF. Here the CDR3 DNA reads TGTGCCAGCTCACCTCTGGGGACCAGAATGGGGTCAGAGACCCAGTACTTC.

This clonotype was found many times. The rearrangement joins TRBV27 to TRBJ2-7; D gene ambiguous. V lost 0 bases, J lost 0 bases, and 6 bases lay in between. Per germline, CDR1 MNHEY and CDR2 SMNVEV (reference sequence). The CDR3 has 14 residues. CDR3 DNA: TGTGCCAGCAGTTTATCGATGAGCTCCTACGAGCAGTACTTC. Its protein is CASSLSMSSYEQYF.

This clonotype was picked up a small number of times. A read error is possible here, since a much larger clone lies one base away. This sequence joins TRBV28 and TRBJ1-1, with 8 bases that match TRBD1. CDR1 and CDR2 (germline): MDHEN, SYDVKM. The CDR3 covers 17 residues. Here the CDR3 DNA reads TGTGCCAGCAGTTTTGGGAACAGGGGGACTCTAAACACTGAAGCTTCCTTT. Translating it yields CASSFGNRGTLNTEASF. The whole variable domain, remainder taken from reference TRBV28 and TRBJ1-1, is DVKVTQSSRYLVKRTGEKVFLECVQDMDHENMFWYRQDPGLGLRLIYFSYDVKMKEKGDIPEGYSVSREKKERFSLILESASTNQTSMYLCASSFGNRGTLNTEASFGQGTRLTVV.

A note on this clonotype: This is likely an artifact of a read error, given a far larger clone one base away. Written as DNA, the CDR3 is TGTGCCAGCAGCTTAGGGACTAGCGGACACTACAATGAGCAGTACTTC. It translates to CASSLGTSGHYNEQYF. J is TRBJ2-4 and V is TRBV11-2; 10 nucleotides match TRBD2. V shed 1 base and J 13 bases; nucleotides not matched to a gene: 13. Germline V lookup: CDR1 SGHAT, CDR2 FQNNGV. The CDR3 totals 16 residues.

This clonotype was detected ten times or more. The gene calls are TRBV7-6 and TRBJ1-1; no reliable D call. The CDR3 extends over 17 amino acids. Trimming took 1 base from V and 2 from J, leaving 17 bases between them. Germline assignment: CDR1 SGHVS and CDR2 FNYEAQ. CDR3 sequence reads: CASSLVVSGGPNTEAFF. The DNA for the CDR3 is TGTGCCAGCAGCTTAGTGGTCTCGGGAGGGCCCAACACTGAAGCTTTCTTT.

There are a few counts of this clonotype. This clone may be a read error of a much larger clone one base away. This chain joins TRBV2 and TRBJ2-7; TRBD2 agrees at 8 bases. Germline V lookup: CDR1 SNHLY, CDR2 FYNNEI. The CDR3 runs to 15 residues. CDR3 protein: CASGETGAGGYEQYF. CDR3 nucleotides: TGTGCCAGCGGTGAAACCGGTGCGGGAGGATACGAGCAGTACTTC.

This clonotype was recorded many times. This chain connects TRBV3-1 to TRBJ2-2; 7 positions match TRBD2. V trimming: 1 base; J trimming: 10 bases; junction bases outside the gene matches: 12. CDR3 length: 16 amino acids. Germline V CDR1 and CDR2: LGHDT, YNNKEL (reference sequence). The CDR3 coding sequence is TGTGCCAGCAGCCAAGCTAGCGGTCGGATTGTGGTGGAGCTGTTTTTT. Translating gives CASSQASGRIVVELFF.

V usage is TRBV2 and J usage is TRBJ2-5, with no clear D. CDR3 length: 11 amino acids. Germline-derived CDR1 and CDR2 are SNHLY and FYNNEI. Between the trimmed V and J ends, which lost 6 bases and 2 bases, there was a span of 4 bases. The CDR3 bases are TGTGCCAGCAGGAGACAAGAGACCCAGTACTTC. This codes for CASRRQETQYF.

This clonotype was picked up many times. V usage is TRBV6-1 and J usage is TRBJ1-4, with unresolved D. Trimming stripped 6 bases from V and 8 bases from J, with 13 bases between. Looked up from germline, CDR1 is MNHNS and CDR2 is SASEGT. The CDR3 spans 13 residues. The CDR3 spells CASSPRIREKLFF. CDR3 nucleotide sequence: TGTGCCAGCAGCCCGAGAATTCGGGAAAAACTGTTTTTT.

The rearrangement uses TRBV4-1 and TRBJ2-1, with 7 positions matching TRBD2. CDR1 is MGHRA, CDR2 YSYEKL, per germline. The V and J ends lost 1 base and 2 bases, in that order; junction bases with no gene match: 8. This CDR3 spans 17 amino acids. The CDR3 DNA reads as TGCGCCAGCAGCCAAGCTACGGCGGGAGACCCCTACAATGAGCAGTTCTTC. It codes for CASSQATAGDPYNEQFF.

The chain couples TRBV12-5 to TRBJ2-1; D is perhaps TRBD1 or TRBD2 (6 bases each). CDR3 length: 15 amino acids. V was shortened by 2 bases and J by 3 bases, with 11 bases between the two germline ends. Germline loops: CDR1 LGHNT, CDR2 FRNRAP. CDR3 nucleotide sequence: TGTGCTAGTGGTTTGATAGGGGGGTTCTACAATGAGCAGTTCTTC. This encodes CASGLIGGFYNEQFF.

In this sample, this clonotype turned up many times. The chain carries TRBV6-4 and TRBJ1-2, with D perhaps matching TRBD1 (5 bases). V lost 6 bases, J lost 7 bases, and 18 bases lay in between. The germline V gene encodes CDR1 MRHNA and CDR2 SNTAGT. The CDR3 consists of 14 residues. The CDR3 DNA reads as TGTGCCAGCAGCCCCTTTGTTGGGGCACGTGGCTACACCTTC. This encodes CASSPFVGARGYTF.

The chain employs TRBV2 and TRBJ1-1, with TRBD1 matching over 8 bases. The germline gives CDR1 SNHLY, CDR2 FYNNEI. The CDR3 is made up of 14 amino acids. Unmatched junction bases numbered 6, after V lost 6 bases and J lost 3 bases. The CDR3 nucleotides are TGTGCCAGCAGCGGACAGGGAGGGTACACTGAAGCTTTCTTT. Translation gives CASSGQGGYTEAFF.

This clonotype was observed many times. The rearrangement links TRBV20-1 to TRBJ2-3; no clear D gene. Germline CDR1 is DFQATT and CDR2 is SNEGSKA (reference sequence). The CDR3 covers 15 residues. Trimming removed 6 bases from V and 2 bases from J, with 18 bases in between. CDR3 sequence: CSATPGGAPTDTQYF. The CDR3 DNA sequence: TGCAGTGCCACCCCTGGCGGAGCACCCACAGATACGCAGTATTTT.

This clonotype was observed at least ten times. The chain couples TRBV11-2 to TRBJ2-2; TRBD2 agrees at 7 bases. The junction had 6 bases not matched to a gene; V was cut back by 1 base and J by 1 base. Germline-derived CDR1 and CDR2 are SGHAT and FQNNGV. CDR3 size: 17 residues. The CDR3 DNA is TGTGCCAGCAGCTTAGGTCGGCTAGCGGAGAACACCGGGGAGCTGTTTTTT. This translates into CASSLGRLAENTGELFF. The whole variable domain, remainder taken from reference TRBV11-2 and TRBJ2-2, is EAGVAQSPRYKIIEKRQSVAFWCNPISGHATLYWYQQILGQGPKLLIQFQNNGVVDDSQLPKDRFSAERLKGVDSTLKIQPAKLEDSAVYLCASSLGRLAENTGELFFGEGSRLTVL.

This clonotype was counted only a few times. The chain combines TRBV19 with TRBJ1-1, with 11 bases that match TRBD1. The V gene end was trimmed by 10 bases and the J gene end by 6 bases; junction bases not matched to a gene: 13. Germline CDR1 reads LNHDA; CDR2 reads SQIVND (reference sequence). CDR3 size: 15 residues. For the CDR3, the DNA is TGTGCCACCACAGTCATCCGGACAGGGGGCCCTGAAGCTTTCTTT. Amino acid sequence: CATTVIRTGGPEAFF.

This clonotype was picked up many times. The CDR3 here is CASAQYTSYEQYF. CDR3 sequence (DNA): TGTGCCAGCGCCCAATATACCTCCTACGAGCAGTACTTC. The gene calls are TRBV27 and TRBJ2-7; no clear D. Trimming removed 8 bases from V and 0 bases from J, with 11 bases in between. The CDR3 totals 13 residues. Germline loops: CDR1 MNHEY, CDR2 SMNVEV (reference sequence).

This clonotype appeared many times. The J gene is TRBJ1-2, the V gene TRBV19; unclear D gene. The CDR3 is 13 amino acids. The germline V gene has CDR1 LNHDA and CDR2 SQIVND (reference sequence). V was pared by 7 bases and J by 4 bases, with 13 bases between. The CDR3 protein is CASNRGSPYGYTF. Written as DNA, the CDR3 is TGTGCCAGTAATCGGGGAAGCCCCTATGGCTACACCTTC.

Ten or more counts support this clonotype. CDR3 protein: CASSLQGFNQPQHF. The CDR3 DNA reads as TGTGCCAGCAGTTTACAGGGATTCAATCAGCCCCAGCATTTT. The V call is TRBV27, the J call TRBJ1-5, with D possibly TRBD1 on 5 matching bases. Trimming removed 2 bases from V and 3 bases from J, with 8 bases in between. The CDR3 length is 14 residues. Germline V lookup: CDR1 MNHEY, CDR2 SMNVEV (reference sequence).

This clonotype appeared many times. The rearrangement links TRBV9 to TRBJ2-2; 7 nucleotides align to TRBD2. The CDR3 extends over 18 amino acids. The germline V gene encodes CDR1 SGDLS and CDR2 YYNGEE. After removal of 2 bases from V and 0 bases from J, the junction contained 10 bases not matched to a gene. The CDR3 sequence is CASSVRDYRGPNTGELFF. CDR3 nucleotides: TGTGCCAGCAGCGTCAGGGACTATCGTGGTCCGAACACCGGGGAGCTGTTTTTT.